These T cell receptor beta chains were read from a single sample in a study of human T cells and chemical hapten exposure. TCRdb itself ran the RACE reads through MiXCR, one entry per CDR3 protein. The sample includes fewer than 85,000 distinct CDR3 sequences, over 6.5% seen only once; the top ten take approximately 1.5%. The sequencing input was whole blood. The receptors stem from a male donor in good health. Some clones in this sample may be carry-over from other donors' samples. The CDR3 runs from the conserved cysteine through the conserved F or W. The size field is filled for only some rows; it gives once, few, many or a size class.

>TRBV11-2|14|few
CASRSPRQGYEQYF
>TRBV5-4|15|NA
CASSPRDSDNYGYTF
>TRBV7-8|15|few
CASSRRRQSLEPQHF
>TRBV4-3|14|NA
CASSAHRESSPLHF
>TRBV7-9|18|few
CASSTGTGGGATNEKLFF
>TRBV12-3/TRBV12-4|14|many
CASTTTGRNQPQHF
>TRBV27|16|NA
CASSLSVAGGPETQYF
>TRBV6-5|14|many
CASRTGTSAYEQYF
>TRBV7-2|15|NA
CASSPGGSYGNTIYF
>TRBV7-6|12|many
CASSSTGLAQHF
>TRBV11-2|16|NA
CASSQFGDGSGNTIYF
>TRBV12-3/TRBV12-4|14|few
CASSTSGRSYEQYF
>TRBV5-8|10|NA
CASRSDGYTF
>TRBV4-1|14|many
CASSQGQGDTEAFF
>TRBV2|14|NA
CASSDEGDSSPLHF
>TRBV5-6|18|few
CASSLGQGASQGNQPQHF
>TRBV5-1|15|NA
CASSSGLAVNNEQFF
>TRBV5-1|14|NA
CASSVMTGDTEAFF
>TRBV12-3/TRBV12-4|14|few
CASSPGGRAGELFF
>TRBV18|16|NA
CASSESLLTSTDTQYF
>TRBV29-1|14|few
CSVESQGAYGELFF
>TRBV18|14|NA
CASSLRGEDTEAFF
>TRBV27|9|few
CASWRAQHF
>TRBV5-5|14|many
CASSPGTSAYEQYF
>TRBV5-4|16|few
CASSPVGWGQGYGYTF
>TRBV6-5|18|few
CASSTEQGWDGSTGELFF
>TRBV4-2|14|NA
CASSQDLGDGELFF
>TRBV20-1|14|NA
CSARDRDANTEAFF
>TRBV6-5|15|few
CASSNAGTEAYEQYF
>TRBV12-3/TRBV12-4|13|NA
CASRGYRGDTQYF
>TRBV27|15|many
CASSLALVWGNEQFF
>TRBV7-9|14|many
CASSTGEARYGYTF
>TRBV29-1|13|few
CSVLGLLNTEAFF
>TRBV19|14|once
CASSKGAGSYEQYF
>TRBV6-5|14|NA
CASSTRAVDTEAFF
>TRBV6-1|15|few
CASSDYGGITSPLHF
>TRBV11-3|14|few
CASSLGGQGNEQFF
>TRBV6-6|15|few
CASSFRDTLNTEAFF
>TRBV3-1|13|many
CASSLGWKNIQHF
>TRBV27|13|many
CASSLRGGETQYF
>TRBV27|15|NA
CASRAGGTTNKKLFF
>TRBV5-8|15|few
CASSLRKTLKTEAFF
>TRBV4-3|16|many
CASSPGTTLAKNIQYF
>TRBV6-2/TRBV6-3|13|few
CASSYGEVQPQHF
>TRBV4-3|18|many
CASSQVFGVSSGANVLTF
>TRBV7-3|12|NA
CASAQGVDTQYF
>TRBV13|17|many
CASSLGPRGQGWDEQFF
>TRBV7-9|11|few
CASRGTVEQYF